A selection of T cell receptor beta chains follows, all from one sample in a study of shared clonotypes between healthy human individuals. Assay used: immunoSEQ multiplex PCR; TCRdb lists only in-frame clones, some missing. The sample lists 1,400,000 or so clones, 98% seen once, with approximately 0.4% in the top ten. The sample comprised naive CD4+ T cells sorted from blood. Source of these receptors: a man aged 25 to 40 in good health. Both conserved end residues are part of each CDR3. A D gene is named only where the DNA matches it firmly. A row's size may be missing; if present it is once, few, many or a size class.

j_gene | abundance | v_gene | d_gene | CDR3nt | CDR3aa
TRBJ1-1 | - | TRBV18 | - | TGTGCCAGCTCACAAAAGGCGAACACTGAAGCTTTCTTT | CASSQKANTEAFF
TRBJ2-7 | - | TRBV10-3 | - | TGTGCCATCAGTGGCCCACTAGCCGGGTCCTACGAGCAGTACTTC | CAISGPLAGSYEQYF
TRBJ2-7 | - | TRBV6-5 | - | TGTGCCAGCAGTACCGGGTCGCATATAGGCTACGAGCAGTACTTC | CASSTGSHIGYEQYF
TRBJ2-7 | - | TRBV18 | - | TGTGCCAGCTCACAGCCCGGGACCTCGTCCTACGAGCAGTACTTC | CASSQPGTSSYEQYF
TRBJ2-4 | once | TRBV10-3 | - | TGTGCCATCAGTGAGTTAGTAGGAAACATTCAGTACTTC | CAISELVGNIQYF
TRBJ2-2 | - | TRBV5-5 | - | TGTGCCAGCAGCACGAACACCGGGGAGCTGTTTTTT | CASSTNTGELFF
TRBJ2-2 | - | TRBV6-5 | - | TGTGCCAGCAGTCCCCCGGGGTACACCGGGGAGCTGTTTTTT | CASSPPGYTGELFF
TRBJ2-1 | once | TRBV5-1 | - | TGCGCCAGCAGCTTGAGTGGGGTATACAATGAGCAGTTCTTC | CASSLSGVYNEQFF
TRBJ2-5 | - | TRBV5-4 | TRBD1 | TGTGCCAGCACTCGACAGGGGGCGAAGGAGACCCAGTACTTC | CASTRQGAKETQYF
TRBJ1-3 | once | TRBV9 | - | TGTGCCAGCAGCGCCCCCCGGCCAAACACCATATATTTT | CASSAPRPNTIYF